This T cell receptor (beta chain) is from a study of blood T cells in healthy people across ages. Study outcomes and limitations: Unsorted PBMC material precluded a definitive naive versus antigen-experienced comparison.

As to this clonotype: What it binds is not known.

CDR1 SGHRS and CDR2 YFSETQ come from the germline V gene. V dropped 3 bases and J dropped 5 bases, with 14 bases sitting between them. The CDR3 covers 15 residues. PCR was performed a second time for about 6 to 11 cycles using a sample-barcoded 5' primer and a J-beta primer mix. Template switching added a 12-random-nucleotide identifier to every cDNA molecule. Using its own MiXCR run on the 5' RACE reads, TCRdb lists one record per CDR3 protein. The repertoire holds approximately 780,000 distinct CDR3 sequences, with roughly 25% as singletons. The same specimen was also included in a second study, on T cells of mothers and their children. That work contributes: Slightly, though not significantly, more overlap was seen in related than in unrelated mother-child pairs. Sequencing revealed no T cell clones that were persistent and microchimeric.

The rearrangement links TRBV5-1 to TRBJ1-4; possibly TRBD1 for D (5 bases). Material for sequencing was blood. This receptor was obtained from a boy younger than 18 in good health. The CDR3 sequence is CASSSRQPGNEKLFF. DNA of the CDR3: TGCGCCAGCAGCTCTAGACAGCCGGGGAATGAAAAACTGTTTTTT.